The 16 T cell receptor beta chains listed next were all sequenced from one sample in a study of T cell responses to AZD1222 COVID-19 vaccine. The repertoire was sequenced with immunoSEQ multiplex PCR; TCRdb's copy has only in-frame clones and lacks some. The repertoire includes fewer than 65,000 clones, more than 65% of them detected once, and around 20% sits in the top ten. The sequenced sample was peripheral blood, obtained on day 0 of AZD1222 vaccination. These TCRs come from an adult in good health.

The chain links TRBV9 to TRBJ2-1; D gene unclear. Germline CDR1 reads SGDLS; CDR2 reads YYNGEE. The CDR3 totals 14 residues. The V and J ends lost 0 bases and 5 bases respectively, with 9 bases between them. This CDR3 is CASSVAGTNNEQFF. CDR3 DNA: TGTGCCAGCAGCGTAGCCGGCACTAACAATGAGCAGTTCTTC. The whole variable domain, remainder taken from reference TRBV9 and TRBJ2-1, is DSGVTQTPKHLITATGQRVTLRCSPRSGDLSVYWYQQSLDQGLQFLIQYYNGEERAKGNILERFSAQQFPDLHSELNLSSLELGDSALYFCASSVAGTNNEQFFGPGTRLTVL.

The V call is TRBV18, the J call TRBJ2-5, with 14 bases that match TRBD2. The germline CDR1 and CDR2 sequences are KGHSH and LQKENI. J was trimmed by 5 bases and V by 4 bases; bases with no gene match: 18. The CDR3 is 20 residues long. The CDR3: CASSLSPGTSGSEDGETQYF. CDR3 in DNA: TGTGCCAGCTCACTCTCTCCCGGGACTAGCGGGAGCGAGGACGGGGAGACCCAGTACTTC. Filled out from reference TRBV18 and TRBJ2-5, the complete variable domain reads NAGVMQNPRHLVRRRGQEARLRCSPMKGHSHVYWYRQLPEEGLKFMVYLQKENIIDESGMPKERFSAEFPKEGPSILRIQQVVRGDSAAYFCASSLSPGTSGSEDGETQYFGPGTRLLVL.

This clone has just one count. The chain couples TRBV6-6 to TRBJ1-5; D uncertain. The CDR3 loop spans 16 amino acids. Germline V gives CDR1 MNHNY, CDR2 SVGAGI (reference sequence). V lost 3 bases, J lost 7 bases, and 19 bases lay in between. The CDR3 here is CASSYAESSFTQPQHF. The CDR3 bases are TGTGCCAGCAGTTATGCGGAGTCTAGCTTTACACAGCCCCAGCATTTT.

This chain links TRBV9 with TRBJ2-1; 10 bases map to TRBD2. Looked up from germline, CDR1 is SGDLS and CDR2 is YYNGEE. V was pared by 3 bases and J by 4 bases, with 7 bases of the junction left unmatched. This CDR3 has 16 residues. The CDR3 DNA is TGTGCCAGCAGCGAGGGAATGACTAGCGGGTACAATGAGCAGTTCTTC. It yields the protein CASSEGMTSGYNEQFF.

The genes are TRBV28 and TRBJ1-5; 8 nucleotides agree with TRBD1. Germline lookup yields CDR1 MDHEN and CDR2 SYDVKM. CDR3 length: 17 amino acids. V lost 8 bases, J lost 0 bases, and 12 bases stayed unmatched. DNA of the CDR3: TGTGCCAGCTTGGGGACAGGTCACCGATATAGCAATCAGCCCCAGCATTTT. Protein: CASLGTGHRYSNQPQHF.

A few counts support this clone. The chain recombines TRBV7-9 with TRBJ1-2; perhaps TRBD1 as D (6 bases). This CDR3 region has 13 residues. Germline V gene data show CDR1 as SEHNR and CDR2 as FQNEAQ (reference sequence). Trimming took off 0 bases at V and 9 bases at J, with 11 bases between the two ends. CDR3 loop: CASSLAEDSRYTF. In nucleotides, the CDR3 is TGTGCCAGCAGCTTAGCGGAGGACAGCCGCTACACCTTC.

The chain carries TRBV6-5 and TRBJ1-1, with a possible D match to TRBD1 (5 bases). The CDR3 is made up of 13 amino acids. Trimming shortened V by 4 bases and J by 1 base, and 7 bases separated the two germline ends. Germline loops: CDR1 MNHEY, CDR2 SVGAGI. The chain's CDR3 is CASSFGANTEAFF. CDR3 DNA: TGTGCCAGCAGTTTTGGGGCGAACACTGAAGCTTTCTTT.

This sequence joins TRBV27 and TRBJ2-3; 9 bases fit TRBD1. After removal of 8 bases from V and 1 base from J, the junction contained 13 bases not matched to a gene. Germline loops: CDR1 MNHEY, CDR2 SMNVEV (reference sequence). The CDR3 sequence is 17 residues long. CDR3 in DNA: TGTGCCAGCGACCGAGGACAGGGGCGAGGGGGCACAGATACGCAGTATTTT. This translates into CASDRGQGRGGTDTQYF.

The genes are TRBV6-6 and TRBJ1-1, with D perhaps matching TRBD1 (5 bases). This CDR3 has 12 residues. Per the germline V gene, CDR1 is MNHNY and CDR2 is SVGAGI (reference sequence). V shed 11 bases and J shed 0 bases, with 10 bases lying between them. The CDR3 protein is CAEGRVNTEAFF. The CDR3 DNA follows: TGTGCCGAGGGGAGGGTGAACACTGAAGCTTTCTTT.

The chain links TRBV7-9 to TRBJ2-3; D gene ambiguous. In germline, CDR1 is SEHNR, CDR2 FQNEAQ (reference sequence). The CDR3 runs 13 residues. V lost 4 bases and J 4 bases, leaving 9 bases between the germline ends. Here the CDR3 reads CASSSSVPDTQYF. The CDR3 nucleotides read TGTGCCAGCAGCTCGAGTGTTCCAGATACGCAGTATTTT.

The CDR3 DNA reads TGTGCCAGCAGCACCTGGACAGGGGCCTTCTATGGCTACACCTTC. Amino acids: CASSTWTGAFYGYTF. The chain joins TRBV5-6 to TRBJ1-2, with 9 positions matching TRBD1. The junction had 8 bases not matched to a gene; V was cut back by 4 bases and J by 4 bases. The CDR3 covers 15 residues. CDR1 is SGHDT and CDR2 is YYEEEE in the germline V gene.

The CDR3, as DNA: TGCGCCAGCAGCTCGACCGGGGATACGACCGGGGAGCTGTTTTTT. Its protein product is CASSSTGDTTGELFF. This chain links TRBV5-1 with TRBJ2-2; tentative D call: TRBD2 (5 bases). Germline CDR1 is SGHRS and CDR2 is YFSETQ. The V and J ends lost 3 bases and 5 bases respectively, with 14 bases between them. The CDR3 length is 15 residues. Full variable domain (remainder filled in from reference TRBV5-1 and TRBJ2-2): KAGVTQTPRYLIKTRGQQVTLSCSPISGHRSVSWYQQTPGQGLQFLFEYFSETQRNKGNFPGRFSGRQFSNSRSEMNVSTLELGDSALYLCASSSTGDTTGELFFGEGSRLTVL.

This clone was counted only a few times. The V gene is TRBV15, the J gene TRBJ2-3, with D unresolved. CDR1 is LNHNV, CDR2 YYDKDF, per germline (reference sequence). This CDR3 comprises 16 residues. Between the trimmed V and J ends, which lost 5 bases and 1 base, there was a span of 16 bases. CDR3 sequence reads: CATSGRPLYRTDTQYF. CDR3 coding DNA: TGTGCCACCAGCGGGCGGCCCCTTTACCGCACAGATACGCAGTATTTT.

V and J are TRBV6-5 and TRBJ1-4, with 8 bases fitting TRBD1. V shed 2 bases and J 7 bases; nucleotides not matched to a gene: 6. This CDR3 region has 15 residues. Germline V gives CDR1 MNHEY, CDR2 SVGAGI. The CDR3 is CASSYMTGVREKLFF. In nucleotides, the CDR3 is TGTGCCAGCAGTTACATGACAGGGGTACGTGAAAAACTGTTTTTT.

The rearrangement joins TRBV6-5 to TRBJ1-4; TRBD1 matches at 7 bases. With V trimmed by 7 bases and J by 7 bases, 12 bases remained unmatched. The germline gives CDR1 MNHEY, CDR2 SVGAGI. The CDR3 sequence is 15 residues long. The CDR3, as DNA: TGTGCCAGCATGGGATGGGCAGGGGGATTTGAAAAACTGTTTTTT. This encodes CASMGWAGGFEKLFF.

The chain is built from TRBV5-8 and TRBJ2-3, with 7 positions matching TRBD1. The germline V gene encodes CDR1 SGHTS and CDR2 YDEGEE. J was trimmed by 0 bases and V by 4 bases; bases with no gene match: 8. This CDR3 spans 16 amino acids. CDR3 in amino acids: CASSPGTDASTDTQYF. CDR3 coding DNA: TGTGCCAGCAGCCCGGGGACAGATGCTAGCACAGATACGCAGTATTTT.